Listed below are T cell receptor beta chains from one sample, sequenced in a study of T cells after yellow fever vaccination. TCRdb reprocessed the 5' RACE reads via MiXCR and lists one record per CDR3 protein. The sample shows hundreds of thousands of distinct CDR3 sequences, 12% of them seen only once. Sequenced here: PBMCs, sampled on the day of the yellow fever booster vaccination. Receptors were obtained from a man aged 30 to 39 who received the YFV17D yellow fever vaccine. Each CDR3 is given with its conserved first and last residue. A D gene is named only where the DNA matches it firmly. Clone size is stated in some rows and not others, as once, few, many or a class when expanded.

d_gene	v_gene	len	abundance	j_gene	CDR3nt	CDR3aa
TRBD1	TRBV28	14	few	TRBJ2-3	TGTGCCAGCAGCCGCGACAGGGGAATAGATACGCAGTATTTT	CASSRDRGIDTQYF
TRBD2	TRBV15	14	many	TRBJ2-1	TGTGCCACCAGCATAGACCCTAGCGGGAGTAAGCAGTTCTTC	CATSIDPSGSKQFF
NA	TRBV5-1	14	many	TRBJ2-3	TGCGCCAGCAGCTTGGGCAGGGGAACAGATACGCAGTATTTT	CASSLGRGTDTQYF
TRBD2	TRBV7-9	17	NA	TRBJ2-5	TGTGCCAGCAGCGTCCCTAGCGGGAGGTCCCCTTTAGGGACCCAGTACTTC	CASSVPSGRSPLGTQYF
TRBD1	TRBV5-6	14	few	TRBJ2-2	TGTGCCAGCACCAAAAGGGACAGGGTAAAGGAGCTGTTTTTT	CASTKRDRVKELFF
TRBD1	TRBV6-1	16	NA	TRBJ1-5	TGTGCCAGCAGTCCCGGACAGGGGGCAGGCAATCAGCCCCAGCATTTT	CASSPGQGAGNQPQHF
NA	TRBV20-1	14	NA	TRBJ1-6	TGCAGTGCTAGAGTCGACTCGTCCCAGTCACCCCTCCACTTT	CSARVDSSQSPLHF
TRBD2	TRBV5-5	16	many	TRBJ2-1	TGTGCCAGCAGCTTGGCGGCGGGCGGGAGTGATAATGAGCAGTTCTTC	CASSLAAGGSDNEQFF
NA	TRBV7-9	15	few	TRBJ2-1	TGTGCCAGCAGCTTAATGGTGGGAAACTACAATGAGCAGTTCTTC	CASSLMVGNYNEQFF
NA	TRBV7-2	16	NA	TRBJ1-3	TGTGCCAGCAGCTATGGGGGACTCTCTTCTGGAAACACCATATATTTT	CASSYGGLSSGNTIYF
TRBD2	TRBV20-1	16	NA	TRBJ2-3	TGCTGTGCTAGTAGGGGACTAGCGGGAGTAGGTTTGGCGCAGTATTTT	CCASRGLAGVGLAQYF
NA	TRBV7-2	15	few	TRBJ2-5	TGTGCCAGCAGCGGCCTTAAGGGGCGGCAGGAGACCCAGTACTTC	CASSGLKGRQETQYF
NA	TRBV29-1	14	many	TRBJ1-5	TGCAGCGTTGGAGGTGACAGGTTCAATCAGCCCCAGCATTTT	CSVGGDRFNQPQHF
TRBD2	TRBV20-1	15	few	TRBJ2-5	TGCAGTGCTAGAGTCGGGACTAGTTTTAGAGAGACCCAGTACTTC	CSARVGTSFRETQYF
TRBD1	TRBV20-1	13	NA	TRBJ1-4	TGCAGTGCTAGAGACGGGACAGTTGAAAAACTGTTTTTT	CSARDGTVEKLFF
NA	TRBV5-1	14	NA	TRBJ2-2	TGCGCCAGCAGCTTGGCACGAGAAGGGAGGGAGCTGTTTTTT	CASSLAREGRELFF
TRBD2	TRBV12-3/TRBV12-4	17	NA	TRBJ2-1	TGTGCCAGCAGCTTACTCGGGACTAGAGATATTATGGGTGAGCAGTTCTTC	CASSLLGTRDIMGEQFF
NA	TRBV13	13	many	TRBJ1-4	TGTGCCAGCAGCTTAGAACGGAATGAAAAACTGTTTTTT	CASSLERNEKLFF
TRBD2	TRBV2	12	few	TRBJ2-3	TGTGCCCGAGCGGGAAATACAGATACGCAGTATTTT	CARAGNTDTQYF
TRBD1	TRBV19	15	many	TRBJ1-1	TGTGCCAGTAAGGATCGGTGGACAGGGAGGGCTGAAGCTTTCTTT	CASKDRWTGRAEAFF
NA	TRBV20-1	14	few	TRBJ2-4	TGCAGTGCTTCCAGAGCCCTACAGGGTGACATTCAGTACTTC	CSASRALQGDIQYF
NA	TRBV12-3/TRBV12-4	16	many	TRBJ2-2	TGTGCCAGCAGCCCCCGAGGGGGACCCTCGACCGGGGAGCTGTTTTTT	CASSPRGGPSTGELFF
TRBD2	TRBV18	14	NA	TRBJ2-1	TGTGCCAGCTCAACTAGCGGAATGGGTAATGAGCAGTTCTTC	CASSTSGMGNEQFF
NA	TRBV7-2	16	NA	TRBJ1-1	TGTGCCAGCAGCTACTACGGGAAAGAGGGGGACACTGAAGCTTTCTTT	CASSYYGKEGDTEAFF
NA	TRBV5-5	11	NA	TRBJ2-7	TGTGCCAGCTCTGGGGTTAGCGCTACCTACTTC	CASSGVSATYF
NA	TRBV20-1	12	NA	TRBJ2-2	TGCAGTGCTAGTGAGGACACCGGGGAGCTGTTTTTT	CSASEDTGELFF
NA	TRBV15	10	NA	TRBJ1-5	TGTGCCACCGGAGGCCAGCCCCAGCATTTT	CATGGQPQHF
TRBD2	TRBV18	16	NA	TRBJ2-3	TGTGCCAGCTCACAGGGACTAGCGGGAGCATCAGATACGCAGTATTTT	CASSQGLAGASDTQYF
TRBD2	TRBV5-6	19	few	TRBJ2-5	TGTGCCAGCAGCTCTAGGACTAGCGGGAGATCATATCGAAGAGAGACCCAGTACTTC	CASSSRTSGRSYRRETQYF
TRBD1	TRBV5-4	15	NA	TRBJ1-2	TGTGCCAGCAGCTCGAACCCCAGGGGGCTCTATGGCTACACCTTC	CASSSNPRGLYGYTF
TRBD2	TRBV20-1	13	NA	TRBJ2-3	TGCAGTGCTAAACTAGCGGCGGGGGATACGCAGTATTTT	CSAKLAAGDTQYF
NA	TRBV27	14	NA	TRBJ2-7	TGTGCCAGCAGTTTATGGGGGGACCACTACGAGCAGTACTTC	CASSLWGDHYEQYF
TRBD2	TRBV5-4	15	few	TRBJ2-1	TGTGCCAGCAGCTTGGGGACTAGCCAATACAATGAGCAGTTCTTC	CASSLGTSQYNEQFF
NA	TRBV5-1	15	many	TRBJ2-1	TGCGCCAGCAGCTTGGTCCCGGGACTCCACAATGAGCAGTTCTTC	CASSLVPGLHNEQFF
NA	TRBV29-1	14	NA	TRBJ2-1	TGCAGCGCGGGGGGCAGGAGCTCCTACAATGAGCAGTTCTTC	CSAGGRSSYNEQFF